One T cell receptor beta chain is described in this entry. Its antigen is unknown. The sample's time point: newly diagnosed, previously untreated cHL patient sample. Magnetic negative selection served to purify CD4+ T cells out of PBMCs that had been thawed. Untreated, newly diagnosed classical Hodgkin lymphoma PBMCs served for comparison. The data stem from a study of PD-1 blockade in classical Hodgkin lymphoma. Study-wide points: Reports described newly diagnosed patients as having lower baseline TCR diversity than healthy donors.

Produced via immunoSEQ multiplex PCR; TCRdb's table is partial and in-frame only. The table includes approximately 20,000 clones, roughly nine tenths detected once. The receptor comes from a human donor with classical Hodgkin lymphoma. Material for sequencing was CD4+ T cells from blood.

The DNA for the CDR3 is TGTGCCAGCAGCGTCAGTGGGGCAGTGAACACTGAAGCTTTCTTT. Its translation is CASSVSGAVNTEAFF. The rearrangement links TRBV9 to TRBJ1-1, with TRBD1 as a possible D gene (5 bases). Trimming stripped 2 bases from V and 0 bases from J, with 11 bases between. The CDR3 sequence is 15 residues long. Germline CDR1 is SGDLS and CDR2 is YYNGEE.